This TCR beta chain was profiled in a study of T cells in Graves' hyperthyroidism and ophthalmopathy. Whole-study results and caveats: Median prediction lead before ophthalmopathy onset was 6.5 months with the model. Within blood appeared most thyroid clonotypes that had expanded above 0.001.

This clonotype was recorded at least ten times. The antigen is undetermined. The ends lost 5 bases at V and 6 bases at J; junction bases unmatched: 7. The germline V gene has CDR1 SGHTA and CDR2 FQGNSA. This CDR3 is 15 amino acids long. RNA transcripts served as the template for amplifying TCR beta CDR3 regions. First-round RT-PCR targeting the TCR CDR3 was performed with the HTBI primer set. Via MiXCR, TCRdb re-called the multiplex PCR reads, giving one row per CDR3 protein. This table has 500,000 to 600,000 distinct CDR3 sequences, about 45% appearing once. The source of this sequence is an adult woman with Graves' disease, either hyperthyroidism or ophthalmopathy (not recorded which). The gene calls are TRBV7-2 and TRBJ1-5; 10 nucleotides agree with TRBD1. Material for sequencing was peripheral blood or thyroid tissue (not recorded which). CDR3 DNA: TGTGCCAGCAGCGGGACAGGGGCTCAGGCTCAGCCCCAGCATTTT. Encoded protein: CASSGTGAQAQPQHF.